This TCR beta chain originates from a study of shared clonotypes between healthy human individuals. The CDR3 runs to 17 residues. CDR1 and CDR2 (germline): SGDLS, YYNGEE. J was trimmed by 5 bases and V by 0 bases; bases with no gene match: 9. Measured with immunoSEQ multiplex PCR; TCRdb has only the in-frame clones, and not every one. The data hold about 2 million clones, with roughly 95% observed a single time. V gene TRBV9 combines with J gene TRBJ2-3, with TRBD2 matching 10 bases. Material for sequencing was naive CD4+ T cells sorted from blood. The subset is: CD45RA+ positively selected. The clonotype comes from a man aged 18 to 29 in good health. In nucleotides, the CDR3 is TGTGCCAGCAGCGTAGCTGGAGCGGGGGGGCCGCAAGATACGCAGTATTTT. Translated, it gives CASSVAGAGGPQDTQYF.